These T cell receptor beta chains were read from a single sample in a study of breast tumors, draining lymph nodes, adjacent tissues. TCRdb called the multiplex PCR reads again in MiXCR, with one record for every CDR3 protein. The sample lists about 180,000 distinct CDR3 sequences; 30% to 40% were seen once. Sequencing input: axillary lymph node tissue. The receptors derive from a female donor with breast cancer. Some clones in this sample may be carry-over from other donors' samples. Both conserved end residues are part of each CDR3. A D gene is named only where the DNA matches it firmly. The listing skips clone size in some rows; elsewhere it reads once, few, many or a size class.

D	size	V	J	CDR3	DNA
TRBD2	many	TRBV20-1	TRBJ2-7	CSAPPQRGSYEQYF	TGCAGTGCTCCTCCCCAGCGGGGCTCCTACGAGCAGTACTTC
-	few	TRBV5-6	TRBJ1-1	CASSLPGHRAMNTEAFF	TGTGCCAGCAGTCTCCCGGGGCACAGGGCGATGAACACTGAAGCTTTCTTT
TRBD2	once	TRBV20-1	TRBJ2-3	CSTRDYLGTDTQYF	TGCAGTACCAGGGACTACCTTGGCACAGATACGCAGTATTTT
TRBD1	many	TRBV6-1	TRBJ1-5	CASSEKGAGQPQHF	TGTGCCAGCAGTGAAAAGGGGGCAGGGCAGCCCCAGCATTTT
-	many	TRBV7-8	TRBJ1-2	CASSFPGTRGYGYPF	TGTGCCAGCAGCTTCCCGGGAACCAGGGGCTATGGCTACCCCTTC
TRBD2	many	TRBV9	TRBJ2-3	CASSPSAGGLRDTQYF	TGTGCCAGTAGCCCTTCAGCGGGAGGGTTAAGAGATACGCAGTATTTT
-	once	TRBV7-2	TRBJ2-5	CASRGTRDNQETQHF	TGTGCCAGCAGGGGCACGAGGGATAATCAAGAGACCCAGCACTTC
-	-	TRBV2	TRBJ1-2	CARGPGWGGYTF	TGTGCCAGAGGTCCGGGGTGGGGTGGCTACACCTTC
-	many	TRBV11-3	TRBJ2-1	CASSLTGSWFF	TGTGCCAGCAGCTTAACAGGGTCTTGGTTCTTC
TRBD1	-	TRBV15	TRBJ1-2	CATSGAGTGRGTF	TGTGCCACCAGCGGCGCCGGGACAGGGCGAGGGACCTTC
TRBD2	-	TRBV2	TRBJ2-3	CASRLAGYTKYQFF	TGTGCCAGCAGGTTAGCGGGTTACACAAAATACCAGTTTTTT
-	-	TRBV7-3	TRBJ2-1	CASSESAARGRNNQQFF	TGTGCCAGCAGCGAGTCAGCCGCTAGAGGGAGGAACAATCAGCAGTTCTTC
TRBD1	many	TRBV7-9	TRBJ2-1	CASSIRDRGPRNEQFF	TGTGCCAGCAGCATCAGGGACAGGGGGCCCCGGAATGAGCAGTTCTTC
-	many	TRBV9	TRBJ2-3	CASSGGLLTDTQYF	TGTGCCAGCAGTGGGGGACTGCTCACAGATACGCAGTATTTT
-	many	TRBV19	TRBJ1-2	CASSIEGRNYGYTF	TGTGCCAGTAGTATCGAAGGACGGAACTATGGCTACACCTTC